This T cell receptor beta chain was recovered during a study of cytomegalovirus exposure and HLA in healthy donors. General study findings and limits: Among CMV-associated TCR beta chains, most appeared HLA-restricted in a later analysis. The authors later found TCR association rates varying by HLA locus, with DRB1 most and HLA-C fewest.

With respect to this clone: Its specificity is not known.

This PCR relied on a set of 60 Vbeta primers and 13 Jbeta primers. Using immunoSEQ multiplex PCR, the repertoire was profiled, and TCRdb retains in-frame clones only, with some absent. This repertoire shows fewer than 250,000 clones, around 75% found once; its top ten account for approximately 3.1%. Germline V CDR1 and CDR2: MGHRA, YSYEKL. This CDR3 is 16 amino acids long. Losses at the gene ends were 2 bases for V and 7 bases for J; bases not matched to a gene: 11. The receptor was derived from a woman in her 30s in good health and CMV-seropositive. Material: PBMCs. The chain joins TRBV4-1 to TRBJ2-7, with 10 nucleotides matching TRBD2. The CDR3 loop reads CASSQTEAGGPGEQYF. The DNA for the CDR3 is TGCGCCAGCAGCCAAACTGAAGCGGGAGGGCCCGGGGAGCAGTACTTC.